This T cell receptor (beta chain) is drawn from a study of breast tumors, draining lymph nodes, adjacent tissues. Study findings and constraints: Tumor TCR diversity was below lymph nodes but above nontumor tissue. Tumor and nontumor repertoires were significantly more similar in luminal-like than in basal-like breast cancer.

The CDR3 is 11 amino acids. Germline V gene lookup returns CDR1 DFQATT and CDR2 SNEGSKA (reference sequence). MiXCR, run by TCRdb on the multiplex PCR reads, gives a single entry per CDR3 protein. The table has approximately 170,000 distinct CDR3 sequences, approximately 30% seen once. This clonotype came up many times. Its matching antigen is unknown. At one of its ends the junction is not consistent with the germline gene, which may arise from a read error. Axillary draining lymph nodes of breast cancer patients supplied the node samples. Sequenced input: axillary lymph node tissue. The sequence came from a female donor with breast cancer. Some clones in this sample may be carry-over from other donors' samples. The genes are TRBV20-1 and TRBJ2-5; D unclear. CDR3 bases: TGCAGCTCCACGCTAATTGAGACCCAGTCCTTC. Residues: CSSTLIETQSF.